This passage covers 8 T cell receptor beta chains from one sample sequenced in a study of neurological immune-mediated disorders. Time point defined: longitudinal time-point 2. TCRdb re-called the 5' RACE reads with MiXCR, one entry per CDR3 protein. Of tens of thousands of distinct CDR3 sequences listed, 5% to 6.5% are singletons. The sample taken for sequencing was PBMCs. All receptors come from a woman between 55 and 75 years old with multiple sclerosis.

V is TRBV7-6 and J is TRBJ1-2; D gene ambiguous. V dropped 7 bases and J dropped 4 bases, with 13 bases sitting between them. CDR1 is SGHVS and CDR2 is FNYEAQ in the germline V gene. This CDR3 spans 13 amino acids. CDR3 amino acids: CASTPLVSYGYTF. The CDR3 DNA sequence: TGTGCCAGCACCCCCCTTGTTAGCTATGGCTACACCTTC.

V is TRBV2 and J is TRBJ1-1; D not resolved. The length of the CDR3 is 15 residues. The V and J ends lost 3 bases and 1 base respectively, with 12 bases between them. Germline V CDR1 and CDR2: SNHLY, FYNNEI. The CDR3 coding sequence is TGTGCCAGCAGTGACCTCGGCGGAGAGAACACTGAAGCTTTCTTT. As protein: CASSDLGGENTEAFF.

The sample holds many counts of this clonotype. This chain joins TRBV5-1 and TRBJ2-1; D remains ambiguous. Deletions cut 4 bases from V and 10 bases from J, with 9 bases between. This CDR3 contains 11 residues. Looked up from germline, CDR1 is SGHRS and CDR2 is YFSETQ. The CDR3 is CASSHKTEQFF. The CDR3 DNA reads as TGCGCCAGCAGCCACAAGACGGAGCAGTTCTTC.

There are many counts of this clonotype. V gene TRBV5-1 combines with J gene TRBJ2-5; 9 positions match TRBD1. J lost 5 bases, V lost 4 bases, and 9 bases had no gene match. Germline V CDR1 and CDR2: SGHRS, YFSETQ. CDR3 length: 15 amino acids. The CDR3 DNA is TGCGCCAGCAGCATGGGGGACAGGGCAAGGGAGACCCAGTACTTC. This sequence encodes CASSMGDRARETQYF.

This clonotype has at least ten counts. The chain uses TRBV7-9 and TRBJ2-2; possibly TRBD1 for D (5 bases). Trimming shortened V by 4 bases and J by 4 bases, and 16 bases separated the two germline ends. The CDR3 contains 16 residues. CDR1 and CDR2 (germline): SEHNR, FQNEAQ (reference sequence). CDR3 sequence: CASSSVGQGSTGELFF. CDR3 in DNA: TGTGCCAGCAGCTCAGTCGGCCAGGGATCCACCGGGGAGCTGTTTTTT.

In its sample, this clonotype was seen many times. The V call is TRBV20-1, the J call TRBJ2-1; the match to TRBD2 covers 10 bases. Losses at the gene ends were 3 bases for V and 3 bases for J; bases not matched to a gene: 2. Per the germline V gene, CDR1 is DFQATT and CDR2 is SNEGSKA (reference sequence). The CDR3 spans 14 residues. The CDR3, as DNA: TGCAGTGCTAGTCGGACTAGCGGCTACAATGAGCAGTTCTTC. Translation: CSASRTSGYNEQFF.

This clonotype was seen ten or more times. This chain links TRBV10-3 with TRBJ2-7; D call uncertain. Trimming left V 3 bases short and J 6 bases short, with 12 bases between. This CDR3 has 13 residues. The germline V gene has CDR1 ENHRY and CDR2 SYGVKD. The CDR3 loop is CAISEADLGEQYF. CDR3 nucleotide sequence: TGTGCCATCAGTGAAGCAGACTTGGGCGAGCAGTACTTC.

This clonotype was counted a few times. V gene TRBV12-3 or TRBV12-4 combines with J gene TRBJ2-2, with TRBD2 matching 8 bases. After removal of 3 bases from V and 3 bases from J, the junction contained 3 bases not matched to a gene. The CDR3 consists of 15 residues. Here the CDR3 reads CASSLQRGYTGELFF. DNA of the CDR3: TGTGCCAGCAGTTTGCAGCGGGGGTACACCGGGGAGCTGTTTTTT.